The T cell receptor beta chain under discussion was sequenced for a study of neurological immune-mediated disorders. From 2 million PBMCs stored at -80 C, the unsorted libraries were generated. Germline V CDR1 and CDR2: DFQATT, SNEGSKA (reference sequence). V lost 5 bases and J lost 0, with 11 bases in between. CDR3 size: 14 residues. One entry per CDR3 protein results from TCRdb running MiXCR on the 5' RACE reads. The sample contains 75,000 to 80,000 distinct CDR3 sequences, less than 5.5% of which appear only once. General observations from the study: The highest TCR clonal expansion occurred in HTLV-1-associated myelopathy; multiple sclerosis fell below healthy controls.

This clonotype was recorded at least ten times. Its antigen is unidentified. The chain uses TRBV20-1 and TRBJ2-1, with D possibly matching TRBD2 (5 bases). The source material was PBMCs. The TCR comes from a woman under 40 with multiple sclerosis. CDR3 in DNA: TGCAGTGCTGAGGAGGCGCCCTCCTACAATGAGCAGTTCTTC. Its protein product is CSAEEAPSYNEQFF.